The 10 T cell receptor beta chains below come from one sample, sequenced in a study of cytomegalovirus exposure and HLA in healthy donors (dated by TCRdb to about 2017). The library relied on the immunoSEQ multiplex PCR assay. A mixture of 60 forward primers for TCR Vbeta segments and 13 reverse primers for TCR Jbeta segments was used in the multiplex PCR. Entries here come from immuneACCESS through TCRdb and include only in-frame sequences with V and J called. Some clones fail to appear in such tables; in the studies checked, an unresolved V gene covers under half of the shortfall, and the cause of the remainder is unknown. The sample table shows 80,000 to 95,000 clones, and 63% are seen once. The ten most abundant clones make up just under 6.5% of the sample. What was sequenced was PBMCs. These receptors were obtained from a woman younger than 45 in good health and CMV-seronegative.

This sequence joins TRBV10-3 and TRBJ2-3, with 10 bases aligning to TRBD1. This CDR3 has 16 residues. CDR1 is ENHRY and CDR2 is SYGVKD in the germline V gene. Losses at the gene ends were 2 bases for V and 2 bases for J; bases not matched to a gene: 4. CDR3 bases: TGTGCCATCAGTGAGAGGACAGGGGGGGACACAGATACGCAGTATTTT. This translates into CAISERTGGDTDTQYF.

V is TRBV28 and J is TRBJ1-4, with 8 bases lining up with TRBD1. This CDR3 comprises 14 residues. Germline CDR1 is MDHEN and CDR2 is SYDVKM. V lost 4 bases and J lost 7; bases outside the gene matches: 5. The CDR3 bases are TGTGCCAGCAGTTCCGGACAGGGAAGTGAAAAACTGTTTTTT. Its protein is CASSSGQGSEKLFF.

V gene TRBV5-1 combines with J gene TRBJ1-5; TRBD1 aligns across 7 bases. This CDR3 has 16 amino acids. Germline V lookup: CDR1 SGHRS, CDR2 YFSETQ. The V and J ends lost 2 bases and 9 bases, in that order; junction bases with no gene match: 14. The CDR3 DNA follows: TGCGCCAGCAGCTTCCATCCTACTCAGGGGGGCTGGCCCCAGCATTTT. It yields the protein CASSFHPTQGGWPQHF.

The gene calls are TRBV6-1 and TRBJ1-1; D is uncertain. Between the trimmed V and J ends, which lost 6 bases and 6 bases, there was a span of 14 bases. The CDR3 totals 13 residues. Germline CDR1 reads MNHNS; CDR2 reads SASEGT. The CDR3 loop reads CASSPEQFAEAFF. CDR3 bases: TGTGCCAGCAGCCCGGAGCAGTTCGCTGAAGCTTTCTTT.

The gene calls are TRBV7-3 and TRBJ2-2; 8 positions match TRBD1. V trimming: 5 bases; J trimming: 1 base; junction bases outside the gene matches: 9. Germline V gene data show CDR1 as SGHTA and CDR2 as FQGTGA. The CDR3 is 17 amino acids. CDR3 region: CASSGTIGTGNTGELFF. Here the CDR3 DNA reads TGTGCCAGCAGCGGGACCATCGGGACAGGGAACACCGGGGAGCTGTTTTTT.

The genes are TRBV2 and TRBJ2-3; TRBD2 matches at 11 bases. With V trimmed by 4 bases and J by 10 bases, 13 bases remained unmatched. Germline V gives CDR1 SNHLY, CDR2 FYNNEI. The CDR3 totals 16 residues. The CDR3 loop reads CASSARTSGPRSSQYF. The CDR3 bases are TGTGCCAGCAGTGCCCGGACTAGCGGGCCCCGGAGTTCGCAGTATTTT.

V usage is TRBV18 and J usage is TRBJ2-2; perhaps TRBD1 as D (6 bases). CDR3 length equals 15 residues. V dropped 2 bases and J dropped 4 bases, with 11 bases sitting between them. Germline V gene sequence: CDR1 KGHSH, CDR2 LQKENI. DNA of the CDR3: TGTGCCAGCTCACCATTGGACAGCCCCACCGGGGAGCTGTTTTTT. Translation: CASSPLDSPTGELFF.

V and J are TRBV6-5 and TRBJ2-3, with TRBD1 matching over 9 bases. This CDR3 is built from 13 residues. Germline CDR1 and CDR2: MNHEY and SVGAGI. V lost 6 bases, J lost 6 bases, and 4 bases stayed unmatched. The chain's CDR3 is CASSHRGPDTQYF. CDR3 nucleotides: TGTGCCAGCAGCCACAGGGGGCCGGATACGCAGTATTTT.

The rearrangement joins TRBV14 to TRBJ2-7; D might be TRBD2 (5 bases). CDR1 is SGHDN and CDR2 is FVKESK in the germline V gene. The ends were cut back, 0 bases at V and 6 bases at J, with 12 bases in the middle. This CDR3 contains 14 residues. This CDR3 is CASSQEYLAGEQYF. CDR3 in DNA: TGTGCCAGCAGCCAAGAGTATTTGGCGGGCGAGCAGTACTTC.

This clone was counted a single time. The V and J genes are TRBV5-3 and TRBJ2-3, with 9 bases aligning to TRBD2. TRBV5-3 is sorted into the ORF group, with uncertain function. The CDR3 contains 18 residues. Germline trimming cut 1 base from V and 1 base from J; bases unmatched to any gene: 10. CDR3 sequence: CARSLIAKGGRGTDTQYF. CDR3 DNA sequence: TGTGCCAGAAGCTTGATCGCCAAGGGCGGGAGGGGCACAGATACGCAGTATTTT.